This T cell receptor beta chain was observed in a study of patients and donors after allogeneic stem cell transplantation. The CDR3 is 14 amino acids. Germline V gene sequence: CDR1 SGHTA, CDR2 FQGTGA. Trimming took off 5 bases at V and 1 base at J, with 10 bases between the two ends. TCRdb itself ran the RT-PCR reads through MiXCR, one entry per CDR3 protein. Of around 240,000 distinct CDR3 sequences in the sample, 11% to 15% were seen once. The V and J genes are TRBV7-3 and TRBJ2-3, with D tentatively TRBD1 (6 bases). This receptor was taken from a human donor who was either an allogeneic HSCT recipient or a stem cell or donor lymphocyte infusion donor (not recorded which). It is not recorded whose cells these are; they may come from a transplant donor. The sample comprised blood, either unsorted or a sorted T cell fraction (not recorded which). DNA of the CDR3: TGTGCCAGCAGCCAACAGGGCGGCACAGATACGCAGTATTTT. This translates into CASSQQGGTDTQYF.